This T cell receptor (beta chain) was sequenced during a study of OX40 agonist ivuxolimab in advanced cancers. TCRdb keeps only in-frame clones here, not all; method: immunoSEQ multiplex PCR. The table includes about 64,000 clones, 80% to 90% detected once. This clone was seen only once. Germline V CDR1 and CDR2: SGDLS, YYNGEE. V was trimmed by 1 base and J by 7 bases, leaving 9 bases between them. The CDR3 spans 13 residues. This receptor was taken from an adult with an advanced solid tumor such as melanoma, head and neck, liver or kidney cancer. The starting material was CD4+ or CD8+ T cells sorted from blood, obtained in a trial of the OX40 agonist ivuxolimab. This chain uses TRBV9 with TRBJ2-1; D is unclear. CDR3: CASSVYSANEQFF. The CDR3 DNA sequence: TGTGCCAGCAGCGTATACAGCGCTAATGAGCAGTTCTTC.